This TCR beta chain is from a study of cytomegalovirus exposure and HLA in healthy donors. PCR used 60 Vbeta primers and 13 Jbeta primers. Produced via immunoSEQ multiplex PCR; TCRdb's table is partial and in-frame only. The sample holds about 100,000 clones, approximately 73% seen once. CDR3 length: 14 residues. V gave up 3 bases and J gave up 6 bases; unmatched junction bases: 9. Germline loops: CDR1 SGHNT, CDR2 YYREEE (reference sequence). Concerning this clone: Its matching antigen is unknown.

General observations from the study: In a later analysis, most CMV-associated TCR beta chains appeared HLA-restricted. A missense DCLRE1C variant was associated with V- and J-gene trimming of TCR beta chains in a later analysis, and an independent cohort replicated the association. The dataset shows that most TCR sequences were rare, while some public TCRs occurred in many donors.

Sequenced material: PBMCs. This rearrangement joins TRBV5-4 to TRBJ2-7; 7 bases agree with TRBD1. This receptor was taken from a woman in her forties or fifties in good health and CMV-seropositive. Here the CDR3 reads CASSSQTGLREQYF. The CDR3 bases are TGTGCCAGCAGCTCGCAGACAGGGCTCCGCGAGCAGTACTTC.